This entry is about one TCR beta chain. The target of this receptor is not known. No per-base quality is available; no much larger clone lies one base away. The CDR3, from cysteine to phenylalanine, totals 18 residues. Only the CDR3 portion is preserved as DNA: 54 bases, with reading frame beginning at the first base. CDR1 and CDR2 are drawn from the germline V gene (reference sequence): MNHEY, SMNVEV. At the junction V is shortened by 3 bases and J by 7 bases; bases outside the gene matches: 16. The data derive from a study of blood T cell repertoires in COVID-19 (dated by TCRdb to 2018 to 2021). For context, the study as a whole: The collaborator samples originated in the United States, Italy and Spain and spanned the acute and convalescent phases of COVID-19. The material from the prospective study consisted of cDNA or gDNA derived from T cells, B-cell-depleted T cells, or PBMCs. Subjects who had been exposed to COVID-19, were actively infected with it, or had recovered from it provided the deeply sampled blood TCRbeta repertoires that made up the dataset. The repertoires were released in a freely available public database intended as a resource for research on the immune response to SARS-CoV-2. The samples were drawn from the first 160 participants of the ongoing ImmuneRACE study and from 950 to 1,500 subjects provided by 6 global collaborators. Nearly every sample came with metadata listing a de-identified subject ID, COVID-19 status, age in years and sex. Where available, HLA class I and class II types were taken from metadata supplied by the sample provider and were not determined by assay-based typing.

The full study reports these points: Clinical and demographic metadata were provided uncurated, with the amount varying by source and participant.

TCRbeta CDR3 regions were amplified from genomic DNA using the immunoSEQ Assay, a bias-controlled multiplex PCR. As for how the authors treated the data: The number of nucleated cells in each sample was estimated by amplification of reference gene primers within the assay. To quantify the absolute abundance of each unique TCRbeta CDR3 rearrangement, sequence reads were collapsed and filtered. For each sample, productive Simpson clonality was calculated as the square root of Simpson's diversity index across productive rearrangements. Drawn from immuneACCESS, this table holds only the in-frame rearrangements with V and J called that TCRdb kept. Clones are partly lost; checked studies trace under half to an unresolved V gene and leave the rest unexplained. V and J calls and clone size are given by that table; D and trimming were obtained from the DNA. Across this sample there are around 250,000 clones, with around 84% seen only once. The leading ten clones occupy about 3.2% of the sample.

Whole blood was collected in K2EDTA tubes by collaborating institutions according to the institutions' own protocols. For TCRbeta analysis, collaborators shipped samples in one of three forms: frozen whole blood, isolated PBMCs, or DNA extracted from either of those sample types. The sample was peripheral blood. Recombination connected TRBV27 to TRBJ2-1; 9 of the junction bases match TRBD2. The sequence came from a woman in her late teens or twenties with acute or convalescent COVID-19. The sequence in DNA is TGTGCCAGCAGTTTTTCATTAGCGGGAGCCCTTCCGGGGAATGAGCAGTTCTTC. This yields the protein CASSFSLAGALPGNEQFF.